A selection of T cell receptor beta chains follows, all from one sample in a study of cytomegalovirus exposure and HLA in healthy donors. Measured with immunoSEQ multiplex PCR; TCRdb has only the in-frame clones, and not every one. The table shows over 55,000 clones, with more than 75% occurring only once. Sequencing was carried out using PBMCs. The receptors shown here come from a man between 18 and 35 years old in good health and CMV-seronegative. Both conserved end residues are part of each CDR3. Fields, in order: J gene, clone size, V gene, D gene, CDR3 protein, CDR3 DNA. D genes are given only for firm matches. For some rows the clone size is stated as once, few or many, or as a class when expanded; others skip it.

>TRBJ1-2|-|TRBV2|-
CASSEAGLYGYTF
TGTGCCAGCAGTGAGGCAGGGCTCTATGGCTACACCTTC
>TRBJ1-6|once|TRBV11-2|-
CASSRTRGYSPLHF
TGTGCCAGCAGCCGTACTAGGGGGTATTCACCCCTCCACTTT
>TRBJ1-2|-|TRBV2|TRBD1
CATPRDSYGYTF
TGTGCCACGCCCCGGGACAGCTATGGCTACACCTTC
>TRBJ1-1|-|TRBV10-3|TRBD1
CAISISQGANTEAFF
TGTGCCATCAGTATCTCACAGGGGGCGAACACTGAAGCTTTCTTT
>TRBJ2-7|-|TRBV30|-
CAWMGAYEQYF
TGTGCCTGGATGGGGGCCTACGAGCAGTACTTC
>TRBJ2-7|-|TRBV5-6|-
CASSSPRRGYEQYF
TGTGCCAGCAGCTCCCCTCGTAGAGGCTACGAGCAGTACTTC
>TRBJ1-1|once|TRBV11-2|-
CASSLVPAGTEAFF
TGTGCCAGCAGCTTAGTGCCGGCGGGGACTGAAGCTTTCTTT
>TRBJ2-7|once|TRBV30|-
CAWSVLSGTEQYF
TGTGCCTGGAGTGTACTATCTGGTACCGAGCAGTACTTC
>TRBJ1-5|-|TRBV10-3|TRBD1
CAISDKGAYNQPQHF
TGTGCCATCAGTGATAAGGGGGCCTACAATCAGCCCCAGCATTTT
>TRBJ1-6|-|TRBV11-2|TRBD1
CASSMGQGDSSPLHF
TGTGCCAGCAGTATGGGCCAAGGGGACAGTTCACCCCTCCACTTT
>TRBJ1-2|-|TRBV19|-
CASSPKQGNYGYTF
TGTGCCAGTAGTCCAAAACAGGGAAACTATGGCTACACCTTC
>TRBJ2-2|-|TRBV7-3|TRBD1
CASSLTGGSGELFF
TGTGCCAGCAGCCTGACAGGGGGGTCCGGGGAGCTGTTTTTT
>TRBJ1-2|-|TRBV27|TRBD1
CASSLLGQGDGYTF
TGTGCCAGCAGTTTACTAGGACAGGGAGATGGCTACACCTTC
>TRBJ2-3|-|TRBV5-1|TRBD1
CASFSGQGPDTQYF
TGCGCCAGCTTCTCAGGACAGGGGCCAGATACGCAGTATTTT
>TRBJ1-5|-|TRBV6-1|-
CASTQNSNQPQHF
TGTGCCAGCACCCAGAATAGCAATCAGCCCCAGCATTTT
>TRBJ1-2|-|TRBV5-1|TRBD1
CASRGQGAVNYGYTF
TGCGCCAGCAGGGGACAGGGGGCGGTTAACTATGGCTACACCTTC
>TRBJ2-6|-|TRBV4-1|TRBD2
CASSQDWGTSYGANVLTF
TGCGCCAGCAGCCAAGATTGGGGGACTAGTTATGGGGCCAACGTCCTGACTTTC
>TRBJ1-2|-|TRBV10-3|TRBD1
CAISESQGGGGYTF
TGTGCCATCAGTGAGTCGCAAGGGGGCGGCGGCTACACCTTC
>TRBJ2-1|-|TRBV9|TRBD2
CASSAGGSHSYNEQFF
TGTGCCAGCAGCGCGGGGGGGAGTCACTCCTACAATGAGCAGTTCTTC
>TRBJ1-2|-|TRBV13|TRBD1
CASSLPSQGLDYGYTF
TGTGCCAGCAGCCTCCCCTCACAGGGGTTGGACTATGGCTACACCTTC
>TRBJ2-3|-|TRBV11-1|-
CASSFMRSADTQYF
TGTGCCAGCAGCTTTATGCGTTCCGCAGATACGCAGTATTTT
>TRBJ2-7|-|TRBV28|-
CASSFQDRAYEQYF
TGTGCCAGCAGTTTTCAGGACAGAGCCTACGAGCAGTACTTC
>TRBJ1-4|once|TRBV29-1|TRBD1
CSVRQGAATNEKLFF
TGCAGCGTCCGACAGGGAGCAGCAACTAATGAAAAACTGTTTTTT
>TRBJ1-2|few|TRBV30|-
CAWSGLPYGYTF
TGTGCCTGGAGTGGACTTCCTTATGGCTACACCTTC
>TRBJ1-1|few|TRBV28|-
CASSLQGGTEAFF
TGTGCCAGCAGCTTACAGGGCGGCACTGAAGCTTTCTTT
>TRBJ2-5|-|TRBV4-2|TRBD2
CASSQEPSGGGSETQYF
TGTGCCAGCAGCCAAGAACCTAGCGGGGGGGGTTCGGAGACCCAGTACTTC
>TRBJ1-6|-|TRBV28|-
CASSLEGSYNSPLHF
TGTGCCAGCAGTTTGGAGGGCTCCTATAATTCACCCCTCCACTTT
>TRBJ1-5|-|TRBV30|-
CAWSKQGNQPQHF
TGTGCCTGGAGCAAACAGGGCAATCAGCCCCAGCATTTT
>TRBJ1-5|once|TRBV7-9|TRBD1
CASNRQGGNQPQHF
TGTGCCAGCAACAGACAGGGGGGGAATCAGCCCCAGCATTTT
>TRBJ1-1|-|TRBV11-1|TRBD1
CASSPRQGPNTEAFF
TGTGCCAGCAGCCCGCGACAGGGCCCGAACACTGAAGCTTTCTTT
>TRBJ2-1|-|TRBV11-1|-
CASSLGAVNEQFF
TGTGCCAGCAGCTTAGGAGCGGTGAATGAGCAGTTCTTC
>TRBJ1-4|-|TRBV7-7|-
CASSFYPRVPLYEKLFF
TGTGCTAGCAGCTTTTACCCGAGGGTCCCGCTTTATGAAAAACTGTTTTTT
>TRBJ1-3|-|TRBV5-4|-
CASSLTDSGNTIYF
TGTGCCAGCAGCTTGACTGACTCTGGAAACACCATATATTTT
>TRBJ2-7|-|TRBV13|-
CASSLSGPTYEQYF
TGTGCCAGCAGCTTAAGCGGGCCAACCTACGAGCAGTACTTC
>TRBJ1-4|-|TRBV9|TRBD1
CASSVSGQGGEKLFF
TGTGCCAGCAGCGTATCGGGACAGGGTGGTGAAAAACTGTTTTTT
>TRBJ1-5|-|TRBV5-6|-
CASSPGGGRSNQPQHF
TGTGCCAGCAGCCCGGGTGGGGGGAGAAGCAATCAGCCCCAGCATTTT
>TRBJ1-2|-|TRBV6-4|-
CASSERQGMYGYTF
TGTGCCAGCAGTGAAAGGCAGGGGATGTATGGCTACACCTTC
>TRBJ2-1|-|TRBV19|-
CASSASMNEQFF
TGTGCCAGTAGTGCCAGTATGAATGAGCAGTTCTTC
>TRBJ1-2|-|TRBV6-5|TRBD1
CASRTGQYRVGGYTF
TGTGCCAGCAGGACGGGACAGTACCGTGTGGGTGGCTACACCTTC
>TRBJ2-3|-|TRBV30|-
CATSGRVDTQYF
TGTGCCACCTCGGGGAGAGTAGATACGCAGTATTTT
>TRBJ1-1|-|TRBV29-1|-
CSVEPMNTEAFF
TGCAGCGTTGAACCTATGAACACTGAAGCTTTCTTT
>TRBJ1-6|-|TRBV28|-
CASSYRETPLHF
TGTGCCAGCAGTTATAGGGAGACACCCCTCCACTTT
>TRBJ1-1|-|TRBV30|-
CAWSVNRVNTEAFF
TGTGCCTGGAGTGTAAACAGGGTGAACACTGAAGCTTTCTTT
>TRBJ1-4|-|TRBV4-1|TRBD1
CASSPAGQFLFF
TGCGCCAGCAGCCCCGCGGGACAGTTTCTGTTTTTT
>TRBJ1-2|once|TRBV10-3|-
CAISVREVSYGYTF
TGTGCCATCAGCGTCCGTGAAGTGAGCTATGGCTACACCTTC
>TRBJ2-5|-|TRBV30|TRBD1
CAWSGRGLGTQYF
TGTGCCTGGAGTGGTAGGGGGCTTGGGACCCAGTACTTC
>TRBJ2-5|-|TRBV2|TRBD2
CASTRSTLAGAETQYF
TGTGCCAGCACTCGATCTACCCTAGCGGGGGCAGAGACCCAGTACTTC
>TRBJ2-7|few|TRBV5-8|TRBD1
CASSFSDRASVEQYF
TGTGCCAGCAGCTTTTCGGACAGGGCCTCCGTCGAGCAGTACTTC
>TRBJ2-7|-|TRBV6-1|-
CASSEAVDGSSYEQYF
TGTGCCAGCAGTGAAGCGGTGGACGGGAGCTCCTACGAGCAGTACTTC